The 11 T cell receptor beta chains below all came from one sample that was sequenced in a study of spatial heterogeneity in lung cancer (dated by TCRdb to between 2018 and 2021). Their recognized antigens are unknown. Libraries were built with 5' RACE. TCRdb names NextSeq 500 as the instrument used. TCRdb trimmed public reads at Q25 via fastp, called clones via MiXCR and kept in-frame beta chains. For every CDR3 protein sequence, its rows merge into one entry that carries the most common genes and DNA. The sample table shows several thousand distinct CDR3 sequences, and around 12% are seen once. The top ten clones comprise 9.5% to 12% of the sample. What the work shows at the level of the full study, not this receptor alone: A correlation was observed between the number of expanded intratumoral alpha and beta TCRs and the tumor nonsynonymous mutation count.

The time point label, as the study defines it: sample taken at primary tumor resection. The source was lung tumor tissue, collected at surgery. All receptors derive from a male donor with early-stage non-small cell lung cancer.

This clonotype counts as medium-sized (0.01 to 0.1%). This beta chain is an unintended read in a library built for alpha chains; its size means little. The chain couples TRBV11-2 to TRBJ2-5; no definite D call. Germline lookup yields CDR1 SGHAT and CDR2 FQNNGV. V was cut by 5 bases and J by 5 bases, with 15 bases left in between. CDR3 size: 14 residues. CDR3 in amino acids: CASSPLARFETQYF. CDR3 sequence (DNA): TGTGCCAGCAGCCCCCTTGCGAGGTTTGAGACCCAGTACTTC.

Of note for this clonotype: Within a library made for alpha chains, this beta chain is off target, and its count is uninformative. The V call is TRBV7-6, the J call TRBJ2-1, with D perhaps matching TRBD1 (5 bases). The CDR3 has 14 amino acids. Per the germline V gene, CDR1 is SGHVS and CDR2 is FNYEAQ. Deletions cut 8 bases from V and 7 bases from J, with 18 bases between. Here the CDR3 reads CASDRGGALNEQFF. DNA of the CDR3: TGTGCCAGCGATCGCGGTGGGGCGTTGAATGAGCAGTTCTTC.

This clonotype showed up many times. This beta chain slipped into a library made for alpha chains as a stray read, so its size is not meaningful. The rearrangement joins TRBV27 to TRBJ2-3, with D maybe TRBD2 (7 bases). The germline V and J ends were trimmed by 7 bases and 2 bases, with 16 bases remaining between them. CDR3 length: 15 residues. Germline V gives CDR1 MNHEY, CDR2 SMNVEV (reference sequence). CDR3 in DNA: TGTGCCAGCACCTGGGGGGGGCCGAACACAGATACGCAGTATTTT. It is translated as CASTWGGPNTDTQYF.

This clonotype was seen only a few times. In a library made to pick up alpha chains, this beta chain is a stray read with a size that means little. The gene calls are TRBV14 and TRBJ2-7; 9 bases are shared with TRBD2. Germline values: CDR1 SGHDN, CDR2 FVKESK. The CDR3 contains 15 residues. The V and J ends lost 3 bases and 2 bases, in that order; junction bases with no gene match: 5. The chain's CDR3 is CASSQFGGRAYEQYF. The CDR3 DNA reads TGTGCCAGCAGCCAGTTTGGCGGGAGGGCCTACGAGCAGTACTTC.

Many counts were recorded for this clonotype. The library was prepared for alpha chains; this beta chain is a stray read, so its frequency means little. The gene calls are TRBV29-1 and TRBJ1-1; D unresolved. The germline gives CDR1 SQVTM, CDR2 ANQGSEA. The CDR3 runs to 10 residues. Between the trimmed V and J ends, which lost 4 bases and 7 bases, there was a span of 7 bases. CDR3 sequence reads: CSVVGFEAFF. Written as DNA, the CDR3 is TGCAGCGTTGTGGGGTTTGAAGCTTTCTTT.

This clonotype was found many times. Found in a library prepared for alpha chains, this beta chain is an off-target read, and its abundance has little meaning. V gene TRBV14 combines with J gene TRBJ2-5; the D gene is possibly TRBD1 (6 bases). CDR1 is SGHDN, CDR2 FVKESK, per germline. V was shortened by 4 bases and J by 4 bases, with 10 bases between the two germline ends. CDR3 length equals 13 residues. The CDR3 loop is CASSRGRLETQYF. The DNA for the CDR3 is TGTGCCAGCAGCCGGGGGCGCTTAGAGACCCAGTACTTC. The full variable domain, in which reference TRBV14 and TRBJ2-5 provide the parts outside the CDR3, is EAGVTQFPSHSVIEKGQTVTLRCDPISGHDNLYWYRRVMGKEIKFLLHFVKESKQDESGMPNNRFLAERTGGTYSTLKVQPAELEDSGVYFCASSRGRLETQYFGPGTRLLVL.

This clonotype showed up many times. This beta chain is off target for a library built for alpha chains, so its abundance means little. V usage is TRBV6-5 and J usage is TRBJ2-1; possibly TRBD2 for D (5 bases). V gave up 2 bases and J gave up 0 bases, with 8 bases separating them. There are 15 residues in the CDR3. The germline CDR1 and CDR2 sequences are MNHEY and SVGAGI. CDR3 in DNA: TGTGCCAGCAGTTACGAAGGAGGCTCCTACAATGAGCAGTTCTTC. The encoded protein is CASSYEGGSYNEQFF.

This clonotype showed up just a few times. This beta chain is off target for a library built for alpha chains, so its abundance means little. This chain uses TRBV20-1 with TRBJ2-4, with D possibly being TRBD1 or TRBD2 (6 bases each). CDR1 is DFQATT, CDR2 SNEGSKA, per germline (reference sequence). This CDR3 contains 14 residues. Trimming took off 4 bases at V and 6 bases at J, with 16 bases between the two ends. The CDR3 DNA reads TGCAGTGCTACAGACAGGAGGGGGTCAAACATTCAGTACTTC. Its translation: CSATDRRGSNIQYF.

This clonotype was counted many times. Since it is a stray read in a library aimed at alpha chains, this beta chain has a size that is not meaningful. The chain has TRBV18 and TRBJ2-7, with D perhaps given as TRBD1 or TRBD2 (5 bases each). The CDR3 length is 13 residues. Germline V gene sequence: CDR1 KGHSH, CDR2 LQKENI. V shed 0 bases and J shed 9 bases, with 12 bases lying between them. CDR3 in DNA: TGTGCCAGCTCACCACCGGGGGACCTGGGGCAGTACTTC. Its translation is CASSPPGDLGQYF.

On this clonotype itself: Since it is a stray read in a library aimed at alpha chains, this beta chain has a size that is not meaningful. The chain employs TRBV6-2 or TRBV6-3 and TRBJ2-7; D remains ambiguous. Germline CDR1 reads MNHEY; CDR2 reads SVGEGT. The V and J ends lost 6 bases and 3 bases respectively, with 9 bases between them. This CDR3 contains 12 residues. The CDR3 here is CASRDAYYEQYF. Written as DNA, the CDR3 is TGTGCCAGCAGGGACGCGTACTACGAGCAGTACTTC.

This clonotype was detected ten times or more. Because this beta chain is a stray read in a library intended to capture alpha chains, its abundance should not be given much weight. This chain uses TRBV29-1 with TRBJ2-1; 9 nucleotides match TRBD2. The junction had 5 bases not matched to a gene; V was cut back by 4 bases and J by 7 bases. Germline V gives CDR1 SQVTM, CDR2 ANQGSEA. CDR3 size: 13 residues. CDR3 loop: CSVGAGGRNEQFF. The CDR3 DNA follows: TGCAGCGTTGGGGCGGGAGGGCGAAATGAGCAGTTCTTC.